The 15 T cell receptor beta chains below were found in one sample sequenced in a study of neurological immune-mediated disorders. TCRdb itself ran the 5' RACE reads through MiXCR, one entry per CDR3 protein. The sample lists 65,000 to 95,000 distinct CDR3 sequences; 4.5% to 7.5% were seen once. Stated time point: longitudinal time-point 2. The sequencing input was PBMCs. These receptors all stem from a woman in her sixties or seventies with multiple sclerosis.

Ten or more counts support this clonotype. The rearrangement links TRBV5-1 to TRBJ1-1; no reliable D call. The CDR3 extends over 15 amino acids. Trimming removed 2 bases from V and 4 bases from J, with 15 bases in between. Germline CDR1 reads SGHRS; CDR2 reads YFSETQ. CDR3 region: CASSLSLGSSTEAFF. Here the CDR3 DNA reads TGCGCCAGCAGCTTAAGTTTGGGTTCGAGCACTGAAGCTTTCTTT. Using reference TRBV5-1 and TRBJ1-1 for the parts outside the CDR3, the full variable domain is KAGVTQTPRYLIKTRGQQVTLSCSPISGHRSVSWYQQTPGQGLQFLFEYFSETQRNKGNFPGRFSGRQFSNSRSEMNVSTLELGDSALYLCASSLSLGSSTEAFFGQGTRLTVV.

This clonotype occurred many times. The rearrangement links TRBV7-2 to TRBJ1-6; D is undetermined. V was cut by 1 base and J by 5 bases, with 6 bases left in between. Looked up from germline, CDR1 is SGHTA and CDR2 is FQGNSA. This CDR3 has 14 residues. CDR3 region: CASSLVPDNSPLHF. CDR3 bases: TGTGCCAGCAGCTTAGTTCCTGATAATTCACCCCTCCACTTT.

The table lists this clonotype with a few counts. This chain uses TRBV30 with TRBJ1-2, with D perhaps TRBD1 (6 bases). V was cut by 6 bases and J by 2 bases, with 10 bases left in between. The CDR3 covers 12 residues. CDR1 GTSNPN and CDR2 SVGIG come from the germline V gene (reference sequence). CDR3 sequence reads: CACAQGNYGYTF. The CDR3 DNA reads TGTGCCTGCGCTCAGGGGAACTATGGCTACACCTTC.

This rearrangement joins TRBV12-3 or TRBV12-4 to TRBJ1-1; no definite D call. The CDR3 runs 14 residues. V lost 6 bases, J lost 3 bases, and 14 bases lay in between. CDR3 in amino acids: CASRGQVFDTEAFF. The CDR3 bases are TGTGCCAGCAGGGGCCAGGTATTTGACACTGAAGCTTTCTTT.

This clonotype came up many times. V usage is TRBV29-1 and J usage is TRBJ2-6, with unresolved D. The CDR3 totals 12 residues. The V gene lost 3 bases and the J gene lost 2 bases, with 2 bases spanning the gap. Germline CDR1 and CDR2: SQVTM and ANQGSEA. CDR3 in amino acids: CSVDTGANVLTF. The CDR3 nucleotides read TGCAGCGTTGACACTGGGGCCAACGTCCTGACTTTC.

This clonotype was seen repeatedly, ten times or more. CDR3 in DNA: TGTGCCAGCAGCTGGGCTGCGGAGACCCAGTACTTC. Protein product: CASSWAAETQYF. The chain links TRBV5-6 to TRBJ2-5; D gene unclear. Trimming removed 3 bases at V and 5 bases at J, with 8 bases between. The V gene's germline CDR1 is SGHDT and CDR2 YYEEEE. The length of the CDR3 is 12 residues.

This clonotype turned up a few times. The V call is TRBV29-1, the J call TRBJ2-1; 9 positions agree with TRBD2. Germline V gene lookup returns CDR1 SQVTM and CDR2 ANQGSEA. V shed 8 bases and J 9 bases; nucleotides not matched to a gene: 20. CDR3 length equals 16 residues. CDR3 nucleotides: TGCAGCCAGAAGGCTAGCGGGAAGGGCGGGGTATCTGAGCAGTTCTTC. Protein sequence: CSQKASGKGGVSEQFF.

The chain is built from TRBV6-1 and TRBJ1-4; a weak D match, TRBD1 (6 bases). V lost 8 bases, J lost 0 bases, and 13 bases lay in between. Germline V gene lookup returns CDR1 MNHNS and CDR2 SASEGT. CDR3 size: 15 residues. The CDR3: CASYRQVSTNEKLFF. The CDR3 nucleotides read TGTGCCAGCTACAGACAGGTGTCAACTAATGAAAAACTGTTTTTT.

This clonotype was seen repeatedly, ten times or more. The chain employs TRBV28 and TRBJ2-1; 7 bases match TRBD1. The CDR3 runs 14 residues. Trimming cost V 2 bases and J 7 bases; bases outside gene matches: 5. From germline, CDR1 is MDHEN and CDR2 SYDVKM. The CDR3 coding sequence is TGTGCCAGCAGTTTACCAACAGGGGTTAATGAGCAGTTCTTC. This codes for CASSLPTGVNEQFF.

Many counts were recorded for this clonotype. The chain links TRBV20-1 to TRBJ1-5, with D unresolved. Trimming pared 7 bases from V and 3 bases from J, leaving 13 bases between. The CDR3 contains 13 residues. The germline V gene has CDR1 DFQATT and CDR2 SNEGSKA (reference sequence). CDR3 in DNA: TGCAGTGGGAGGACGGTAGACAATCAGCCCCAGCATTTT. It specifies CSGRTVDNQPQHF.

This clonotype was counted many times. The V call is TRBV5-6, the J call TRBJ2-1, with a tentative D call TRBD1 (5 bases). CDR3 length: 13 amino acids. V lost 6 bases and J 7 bases, leaving 14 bases between the germline ends. CDR1 and CDR2 (germline): SGHDT, YYEEEE. The CDR3 nucleotides are TGTGCCAGCATTGATGGGGCTGGGAATGAGCAGTTCTTC. Protein product: CASIDGAGNEQFF. Supplemented by reference TRBV5-6 and TRBJ2-1, the full variable domain reads DAGVTQSPTHLIKTRGQQVTLRCSPKSGHDTVSWYQQALGQGPQFIFQYYEEEERQRGNFPDRFSGHQFPNYSSELNVNALLLGDSALYLCASIDGAGNEQFFGPGTRLTVL.

This clonotype occurred a few times. The rearrangement links TRBV10-1 to TRBJ1-5, with TRBD1 identical over 8 bases. The CDR3 runs 15 residues. The V gene's germline CDR1 is WNHNN and CDR2 SYGVQD (reference sequence). The ends lost 2 bases at V and 3 bases at J; junction bases unmatched: 3. The CDR3 spells CASSEGQGSNQPQHF. The CDR3 DNA reads TGCGCCAGCAGTGAGGGACAGGGCTCCAATCAGCCCCAGCATTTT.

In its sample, this clonotype was seen many times. This chain joins TRBV5-1 and TRBJ1-1; 7 nucleotides agree with TRBD1. J lost 6 bases, V lost 5 bases, and 4 bases had no gene match. Germline-derived CDR1 and CDR2 are SGHRS and YFSETQ. The CDR3 runs 12 residues. The CDR3 region is CASRRDRSEAFF. CDR3 DNA sequence: TGCGCCAGCAGGAGGGACAGATCTGAAGCTTTCTTT.

This clonotype has a count of ten or more. CDR3 protein: CSASKGAGYTF. CDR3 DNA: TGCAGTGCTAGCAAAGGGGCTGGCTACACCTTC. V is TRBV20-1 and J is TRBJ1-2; TRBD1 is a possible D gene (5 bases). Per germline, CDR1 DFQATT and CDR2 SNEGSKA (reference sequence). The length of the CDR3 is 11 residues. Between the trimmed V and J ends, which lost 3 bases and 7 bases, there was a span of 9 bases.

This clonotype was counted at least ten times. V is TRBV6-5 and J is TRBJ2-7; D not certain. The CDR3 extends over 17 amino acids. CDR1 and CDR2 from the germline V gene are MNHEY and SVGAGI. The V end was cut by 2 bases, the J end by 0 bases, with 17 bases between. CDR3 coding DNA: TGTGCCAGCAGTTACGGGCGACCGGGCCAACTCTCCTACGAGCAGTACTTC. This translates into CASSYGRPGQLSYEQYF.